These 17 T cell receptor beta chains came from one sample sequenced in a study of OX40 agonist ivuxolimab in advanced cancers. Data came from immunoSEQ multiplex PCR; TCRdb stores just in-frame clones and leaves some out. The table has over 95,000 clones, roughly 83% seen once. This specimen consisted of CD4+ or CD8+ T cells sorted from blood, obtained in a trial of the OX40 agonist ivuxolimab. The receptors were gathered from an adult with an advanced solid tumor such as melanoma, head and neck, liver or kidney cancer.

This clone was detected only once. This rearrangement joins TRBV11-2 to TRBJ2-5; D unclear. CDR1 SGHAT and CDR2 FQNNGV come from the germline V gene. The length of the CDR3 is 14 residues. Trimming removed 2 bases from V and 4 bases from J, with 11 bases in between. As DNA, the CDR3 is TGTGCCAGCAGCTTACGTGGCGTAGGAGAGACCCAGTACTTC. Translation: CASSLRGVGETQYF.

CDR3 nucleotide sequence: TGCGCCAGCAGCAATCTAGAGACCCAGTACTTC. Translated: CASSNLETQYF. The chain joins TRBV5-1 to TRBJ2-5; D unclear. The CDR3 extends over 11 amino acids. V gave up 4 bases and J gave up 4 bases, with 5 bases separating them. Germline V CDR1 and CDR2: SGHRS, YFSETQ.

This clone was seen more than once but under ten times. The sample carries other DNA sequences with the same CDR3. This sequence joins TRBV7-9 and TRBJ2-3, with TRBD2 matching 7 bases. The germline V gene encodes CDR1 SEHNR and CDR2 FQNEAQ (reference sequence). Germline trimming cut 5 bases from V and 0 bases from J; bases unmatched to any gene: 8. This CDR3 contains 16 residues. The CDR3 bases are TGTGCCAGCAGCCCTCCTAGCGGAGCTAGCACAGATACGCAGTATTTT. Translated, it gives CASSPPSGASTDTQYF.

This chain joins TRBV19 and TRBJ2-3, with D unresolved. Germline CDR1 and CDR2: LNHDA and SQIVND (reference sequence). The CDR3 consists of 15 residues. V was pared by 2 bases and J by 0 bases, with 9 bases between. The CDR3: CASSIQALSTDTQYF. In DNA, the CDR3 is TGTGCCAGTAGTATACAAGCGCTTAGCACAGATACGCAGTATTTT.

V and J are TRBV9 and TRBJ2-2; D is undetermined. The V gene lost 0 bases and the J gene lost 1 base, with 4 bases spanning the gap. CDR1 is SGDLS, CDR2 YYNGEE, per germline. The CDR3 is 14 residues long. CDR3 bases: TGTGCCAGCAGCGTAGTACAGAACACCGGGGAGCTGTTTTTT. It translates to CASSVVQNTGELFF.

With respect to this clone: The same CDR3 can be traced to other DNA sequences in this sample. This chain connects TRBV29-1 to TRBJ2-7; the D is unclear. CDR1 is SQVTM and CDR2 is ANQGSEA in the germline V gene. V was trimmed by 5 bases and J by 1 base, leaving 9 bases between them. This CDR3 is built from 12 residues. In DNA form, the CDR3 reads TGCAGCGTTTGGACCTTTTCCTACGAGCAGTACTTC. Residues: CSVWTFSYEQYF.

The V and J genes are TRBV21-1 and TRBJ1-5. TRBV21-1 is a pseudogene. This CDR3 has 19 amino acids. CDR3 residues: CASSNLGVNRRGGSQPQHF. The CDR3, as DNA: TGTGCCAGCAGCAACTTAGGAGTAAACAGGAGAGGAGGAAGTCAGCCCCAGCATTTT.

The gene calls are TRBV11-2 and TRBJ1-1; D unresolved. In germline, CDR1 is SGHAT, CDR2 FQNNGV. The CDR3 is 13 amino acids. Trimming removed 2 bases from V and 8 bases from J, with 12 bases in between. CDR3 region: CASSLKLPLEAFF. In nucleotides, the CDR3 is TGTGCCAGCAGCTTAAAGTTGCCGTTGGAAGCTTTCTTT.

CDR3 loop: CASSARGGRTYEQYF. CDR3 sequence (DNA): TGTGCCAGCAGTGCTCGGGGGGGGCGAACCTACGAGCAGTACTTC. The chain uses TRBV6-1 and TRBJ2-7, with 8 bases identical to TRBD2. Trimming at V came to 4 bases and at J to 2 bases, leaving 7 bases not matched to a gene. This CDR3 region has 15 residues. The germline V gene has CDR1 MNHNS and CDR2 SASEGT.

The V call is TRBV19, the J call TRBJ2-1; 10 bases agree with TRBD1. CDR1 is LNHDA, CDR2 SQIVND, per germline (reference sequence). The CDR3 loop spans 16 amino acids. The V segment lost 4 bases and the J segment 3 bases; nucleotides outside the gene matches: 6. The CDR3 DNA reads TGTGCCAGTAGTACCCTCGGACAGGGGGTCTACAATGAGCAGTTCTTC. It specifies CASSTLGQGVYNEQFF. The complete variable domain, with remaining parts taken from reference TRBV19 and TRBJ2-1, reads DGGITQSPKYLFRKEGQNVTLSCEQNLNHDAMYWYRQDPGQGLRLIYYSQIVNDFQKGDIAEGYSVSREKKESFPLTVTSAQKNPTAFYLCASSTLGQGVYNEQFFGPGTRLTVL.

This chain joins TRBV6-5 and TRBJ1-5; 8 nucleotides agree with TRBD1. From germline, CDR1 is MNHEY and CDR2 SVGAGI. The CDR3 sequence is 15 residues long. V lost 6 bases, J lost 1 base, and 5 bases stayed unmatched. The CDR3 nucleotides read TGTGCCAGCAGGCCCAACAGGGGGAGCAATCAGCCCCAGCATTTT. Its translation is CASRPNRGSNQPQHF.

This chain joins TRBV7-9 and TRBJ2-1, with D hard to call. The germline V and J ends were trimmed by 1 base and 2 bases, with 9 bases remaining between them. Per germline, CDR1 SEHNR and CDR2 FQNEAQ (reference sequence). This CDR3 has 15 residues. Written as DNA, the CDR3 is TGTGCCAGCAGCTTAGAGGGTCCCCCCTACAATGAGCAGTTCTTC. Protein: CASSLEGPPYNEQFF.

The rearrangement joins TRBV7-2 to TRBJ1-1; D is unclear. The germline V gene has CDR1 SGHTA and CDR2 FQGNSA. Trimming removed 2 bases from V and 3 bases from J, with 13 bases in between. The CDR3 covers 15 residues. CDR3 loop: CASSLQSFRDTEAFF. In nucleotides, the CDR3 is TGTGCCAGCAGCTTACAGTCTTTTCGGGACACTGAAGCTTTCTTT. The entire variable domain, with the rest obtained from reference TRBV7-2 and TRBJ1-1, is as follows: GAGVSQSPSNKVTEKGKDVELRCDPISGHTALYWYRQSLGQGLEFLIYFQGNSAPDKSGLPSDRFSAERTGGSVSTLTIQRTQQEDSAVYLCASSLQSFRDTEAFFGQGTRLTVV.

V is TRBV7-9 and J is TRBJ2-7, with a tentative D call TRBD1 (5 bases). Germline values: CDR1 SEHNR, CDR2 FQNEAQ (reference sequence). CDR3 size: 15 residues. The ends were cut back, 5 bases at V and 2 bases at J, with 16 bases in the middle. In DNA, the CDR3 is TGTGCCAGCAGCCCCAGACAGAACCCGACCTACGAGCAGTACTTC. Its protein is CASSPRQNPTYEQYF.

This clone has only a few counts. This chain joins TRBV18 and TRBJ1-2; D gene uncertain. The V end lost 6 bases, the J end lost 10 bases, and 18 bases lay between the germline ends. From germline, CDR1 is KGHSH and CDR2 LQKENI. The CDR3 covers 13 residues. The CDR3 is CASSTWGLGDYTF. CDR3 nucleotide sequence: TGTGCCAGCTCGACGTGGGGTCTCGGGGACTACACCTTC.

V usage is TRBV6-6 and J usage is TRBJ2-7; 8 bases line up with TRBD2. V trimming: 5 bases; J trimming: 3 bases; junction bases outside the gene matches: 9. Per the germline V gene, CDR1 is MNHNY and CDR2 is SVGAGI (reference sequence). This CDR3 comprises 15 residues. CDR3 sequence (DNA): TGTGCCAGCAGTATCAGCGGGGGCCGTTACTACGAGCAGTACTTC. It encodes CASSISGGRYYEQYF.

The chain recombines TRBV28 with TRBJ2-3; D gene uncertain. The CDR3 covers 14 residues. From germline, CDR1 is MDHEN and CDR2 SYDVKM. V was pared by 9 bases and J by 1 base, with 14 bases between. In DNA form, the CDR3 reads TGTGCCAGGGACGGAGAAACGGGCACAGATACGCAGTATTTT. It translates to CARDGETGTDTQYF.